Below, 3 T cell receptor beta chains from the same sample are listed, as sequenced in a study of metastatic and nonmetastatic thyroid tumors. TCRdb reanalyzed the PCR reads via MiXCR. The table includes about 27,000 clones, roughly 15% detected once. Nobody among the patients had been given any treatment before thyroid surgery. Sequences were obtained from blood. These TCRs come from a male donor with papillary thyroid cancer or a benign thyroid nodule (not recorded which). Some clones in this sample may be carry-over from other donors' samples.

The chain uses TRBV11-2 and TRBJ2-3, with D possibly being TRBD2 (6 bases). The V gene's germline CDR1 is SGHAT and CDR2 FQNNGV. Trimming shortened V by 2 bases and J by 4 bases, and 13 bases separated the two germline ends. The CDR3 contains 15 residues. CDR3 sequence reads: CASSLISSDPDTQYF. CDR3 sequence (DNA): TGTGCCAGCAGCTTAATATCTAGCGATCCAGATACGCAGTATTTT.

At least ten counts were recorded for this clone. This chain's CDR3 is CASSHDRDPNTGELFF. The CDR3 DNA reads TGTGCCAGCTCACACGACAGGGATCCGAACACCGGGGAGCTGTTTTTT. The chain links TRBV18 to TRBJ2-2, with 7 bases fitting TRBD1. The CDR3 runs 16 residues. Germline loops: CDR1 KGHSH, CDR2 LQKENI. Losses at the gene ends were 4 bases for V and 0 bases for J; bases not matched to a gene: 5. Based on the CDR3 plus reference TRBV18 and TRBJ2-2, the full variable domain is NAGVMQNPRHLVRRRGQEARLRCSPMKGHSHVYWYRQLPEEGLKFMVYLQKENIIDESGMPKERFSAEFPKEGPSILRIQQVVRGDSAAYFCASSHDRDPNTGELFFGEGSRLTVL.

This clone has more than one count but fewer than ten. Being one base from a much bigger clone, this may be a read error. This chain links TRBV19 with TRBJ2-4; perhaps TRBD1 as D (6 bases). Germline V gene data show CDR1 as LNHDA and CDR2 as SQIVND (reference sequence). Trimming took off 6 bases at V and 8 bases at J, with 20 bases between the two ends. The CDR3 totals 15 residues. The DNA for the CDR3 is TGTGCCAGTAGCTTAGCCCAGGGGTCGCGAGACATTCAGTACTTC. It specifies CASSLAQGSRDIQYF.